This T cell receptor beta chain originates from a study of shared clonotypes between healthy human individuals. Study-wide results and limits: Clonotypes which were not shared had lower generation probabilities than clonotypes that all four donors shared.

CDR1 and CDR2 (germline): KGHSH, LQKENI. The V end lost 2 bases, the J end lost 2 bases, and 10 bases lay between the germline ends. This CDR3 is 14 amino acids long. Remarks on this clone: Its antigen is as yet unknown.

Donors comprised healthy HIV-negative adults lacking recent acute infections or vaccinations. Adults of Caucasian background living in Nashville, Tennessee made up all donors. Genomic DNA belonging to each subset was distributed in equal measure over several immunoSEQ plates. Sequencing used immunoSEQ multiplex PCR; TCRdb keeps in-frame clones, though not all of them. The sample includes approximately 2.1 million clones, about 92% of them seen just once. The V gene is TRBV18, the J gene TRBJ2-7; perhaps TRBD2 as D (5 bases). The TCR comes from a man younger than 30 in good health. Some clones in this sample may be carry-over from other donors' samples. Sequencing was done on a sample of naive CD4+ T cells from PBMCs. As to subset: CD45RA+ positively selected. For the CDR3, the DNA is TGTGCCAGCTCACCAGCGACTATAACCTACGAGCAGTACTTC. The encoded protein is CASSPATITYEQYF.